Below, 20 T cell receptor beta chains from the same sample are listed, as sequenced in a study of blood T cell repertoires in COVID-19 (dated by TCRdb to 2018 to 2020). Libraries were made using the immunoSEQ multiplex PCR assay. The immuneACCESS repertoire file appears here via TCRdb, limited to in-frame rearrangements. These files lack a portion of the clones; in checked studies, under half of the deficit traces to unresolved V genes, and the cause of the others is not known. A total of around 200,000 clones appear in this sample, about nine tenths of them only once. Clones ranked in the top ten supply roughly 6.7% of the sample. Material: peripheral blood. The receptors come from a man in his forties with acute or convalescent COVID-19.

The J gene is TRBJ2-3, the V gene TRBV15; 8 bases fit TRBD1. The CDR3 contains 15 residues. The germline V gene has CDR1 LNHNV and CDR2 YYDKDF (reference sequence). The V segment lost 3 bases and the J segment 7 bases; nucleotides outside the gene matches: 9. DNA of the CDR3: TGTGCCACCAGCAGGGGATCAGGGGGCAAAAATACGCAGTATTTT. Translation gives CATSRGSGGKNTQYF.

The V call is TRBV30, the J call TRBJ1-5; the match to TRBD1 covers 8 bases. The CDR3 is 14 residues long. The V gene end was trimmed by 0 bases and the J gene end by 6 bases; junction bases not matched to a gene: 4. Germline CDR1 and CDR2: GTSNPN and SVGIG (reference sequence). CDR3 protein: CAWSVAGGTQPQHF. The CDR3 DNA follows: TGTGCCTGGAGTGTAGCAGGGGGCACTCAGCCCCAGCATTTT.

This chain connects TRBV21-1 to TRBJ2-3; the table's TRBD1 call for D was not verified on the DNA. TRBV21-1 is annotated as a pseudogene. This CDR3 region has 16 residues. The DNA of the CDR3 is TGTGCCAGCAGCAAAGGGACAGGGGAGGTCACAGATACGCAGTATTTT. Amino acid sequence: CASSKGTGEVTDTQYF.

This chain joins TRBV15 and TRBJ2-1; 9 bases line up with TRBD1. V lost 5 bases and J lost 3; bases outside the gene matches: 2. Germline V lookup: CDR1 LNHNV, CDR2 YYDKDF (reference sequence). The length of the CDR3 is 14 residues. CDR3 nucleotide sequence: TGTGCCACCAGCCGGGACAGGGACTACAATGAGCAGTTCTTC. Translated, it gives CATSRDRDYNEQFF.

The V and J genes are TRBV7-8 and TRBJ2-7; D not resolved. V was trimmed by 2 bases and J by 4 bases, leaving 12 bases between them. Per the germline V gene, CDR1 is SGHVS and CDR2 is FQNEAQ. CDR3 size: 14 residues. The CDR3 here is CASSLSDTNYEQYF. CDR3 coding DNA: TGTGCCAGCAGCTTATCAGACACCAATTACGAGCAGTACTTC.

V is TRBV6-2 or TRBV6-3 and J is TRBJ1-1; no firm D call. The V end was cut by 0 bases, the J end by 11 bases, with 13 bases between. The CDR3 has 13 residues. Germline CDR1 reads MNHEY; CDR2 reads SVGEGT. The CDR3 loop reads CASSYSGRNGAFF. The DNA for the CDR3 is TGTGCCAGCAGTTACTCGGGCCGCAATGGGGCTTTCTTT.

Worth noting for this clone: This may be a read error: a much more frequent sequence differs by one nucleotide. The V and J genes are TRBV4-2 and TRBJ1-2, with D possibly TRBD1 on 6 matching bases. Deletions cut 5 bases from V and 8 bases from J, with 9 bases between. From germline, CDR1 is LGHNA and CDR2 YNFKEQ. This CDR3 comprises 11 residues. The DNA of the CDR3 is TGTGCCAGCAGCGTAGACAGGGGCTACACCTTC. Translating it yields CASSVDRGYTF.

This clone showed up just a few times. The V gene is TRBV9, the J gene TRBJ1-3; D not resolved. V lost 0 bases, J lost 2 bases, and 12 bases lay in between. Germline V gene lookup returns CDR1 SGDLS and CDR2 YYNGEE. The CDR3 spans 16 residues. In nucleotides, the CDR3 is TGTGCCAGCAGCGTAGCTTTGGGAGACGCTGGAAACACCATATATTTT. This gives the protein CASSVALGDAGNTIYF.

The V call is TRBV2, the J call TRBJ1-3; D not certain. The CDR3 is made up of 15 amino acids. The germline V and J ends were trimmed by 2 bases and 0 bases, with 8 bases remaining between them. CDR1 is SNHLY, CDR2 FYNNEI, per germline. The CDR3: CASSELESSGNTIYF. DNA of the CDR3: TGTGCCAGCAGTGAACTGGAGAGCTCTGGAAACACCATATATTTT.

The chain uses TRBV7-8 and TRBJ1-1; tentative D call: TRBD1 (6 bases). Germline CDR1 SGHVS, CDR2 FQNEAQ. This CDR3 region has 13 residues. Trimming pared 1 base from V and 3 bases from J, leaving 6 bases between. The CDR3 reads CASSLGTDTEAFF. The CDR3 DNA follows: TGTGCCAGCAGCTTAGGGACAGACACTGAAGCTTTCTTT. Filled out from reference TRBV7-8 and TRBJ1-1, the complete variable domain reads GAGVSQSPRYKVAKRGQDVALRCDPISGHVSLFWYQQALGQGPEFLTYFQNEAQLDKSGLPSDRFFAERPEGSVSTLKIQRTQQEDSAVYLCASSLGTDTEAFFGQGTRLTVV.

This chain joins TRBV7-3 and TRBJ2-6; possible D gene TRBD2, 6 bases. Trimming removed 5 bases at V and 3 bases at J, with 14 bases between. Per the germline V gene, CDR1 is SGHTA and CDR2 is FQGTGA. This CDR3 contains 16 residues. As DNA, the CDR3 is TGTGCCAGCAGCCCCTCGGGACTTGGTGGGGCCAACGTCCTGACTTTC. Residues: CASSPSGLGGANVLTF.

This clone was seen more than once but under ten times. The chain links TRBV7-9 to TRBJ1-2, with TRBD1 identical over 7 bases. Germline V gene lookup returns CDR1 SEHNR and CDR2 FQNEAQ (reference sequence). Unmatched junction bases numbered 3, after V lost 1 base and J lost 7 bases. This CDR3 has 13 amino acids. The CDR3 reads CASSLGRGTGYTF. The CDR3 DNA is TGTGCCAGCAGCTTAGGCAGGGGGACTGGCTACACCTTC.

The chain links TRBV6-5 to TRBJ1-1, with a weak D call TRBD1 (6 bases). V was pared by 6 bases and J by 7 bases, with 12 bases between. The CDR3 spans 12 residues. Germline V CDR1 and CDR2: MNHEY, SVGAGI. The CDR3 is CASRGDRFEAFF. CDR3 nucleotide sequence: TGTGCCAGCAGGGGTGACAGGTTTGAAGCTTTCTTT.

Turning to this clone: It is unclear where the CDR3 begins or ends on the DNA, so no DNA is shown, and the CDR3 is as TCRdb lists it. This chain connects TRBV7-9 to TRBJ1-5; TRBD1 is the table's D call and was not checked against the DNA. Germline lookup yields CDR1 SEHNR and CDR2 FQNEAQ (reference sequence). The CDR3 length is 14 residues, termini included. CDR3 protein: CASSTSTAPQPQHF.

CDR3 sequence: CASSPVLGRGTYNEQFF. CDR3 nucleotide sequence: TGTGCCAGCAGCCCGGTCCTAGGGAGGGGGACCTACAATGAGCAGTTCTTC. V usage is TRBV27 and J usage is TRBJ2-1, with D possibly being TRBD2 (7 bases). The CDR3 covers 17 residues. V was pared by 6 bases and J by 2 bases, with 20 bases between. Germline V lookup: CDR1 MNHEY, CDR2 SMNVEV (reference sequence).

This clone was picked up one time. The chain combines TRBV5-1 with TRBJ2-7, with TRBD1 as a possible D gene (6 bases). V was cut by 2 bases and J by 4 bases, with 16 bases left in between. The CDR3 contains 15 residues. Germline-derived CDR1 and CDR2 are SGHRS and YFSETQ. CDR3 region: CASSFTTGSSYEQYF. In nucleotides, the CDR3 is TGCGCCAGCAGCTTTACTACAGGGAGCTCATACGAGCAGTACTTC. The variable domain in full, completed from reference TRBV5-1 and TRBJ2-7, reads KAGVTQTPRYLIKTRGQQVTLSCSPISGHRSVSWYQQTPGQGLQFLFEYFSETQRNKGNFPGRFSGRQFSNSRSEMNVSTLELGDSALYLCASSFTTGSSYEQYFGPGTRLTVT.

The V gene is TRBV10-2, the J gene TRBJ2-1, with 11 bases identical to TRBD2. The CDR3 consists of 15 residues. Germline-derived CDR1 and CDR2 are WSHSY and SAAADI. V trimming: 6 bases; J trimming: 4 bases; junction bases outside the gene matches: 5. CDR3 nucleotide sequence: TGCGCCAGCAGCCCCACTAGCGGGGGATACAATGAGCAGTTCTTC. Protein sequence: CASSPTSGGYNEQFF.

V gene TRBV19 combines with J gene TRBJ2-7; D gene unclear. Germline loops: CDR1 LNHDA, CDR2 SQIVND (reference sequence). V dropped 1 base and J dropped 1 base, with 8 bases sitting between them. The CDR3 spans 14 residues. In nucleotides, the CDR3 is TGTGCCAGTAGTATAGGCGCGGTTTCCTACGAGCAGTACTTC. It yields the protein CASSIGAVSYEQYF.

Concerning this clone: Possible read error: a much larger clone is one base away. The chain is built from TRBV6-5 and TRBJ1-1; 7 bases align to TRBD1. CDR1 and CDR2 from the germline V gene are MNHEY and SVGAGI. The CDR3 sequence is 14 residues long. The trim removed 6 bases at V and 1 base at J, leaving 5 bases unmatched. The CDR3 is CASRLGQANTEAFF. The CDR3 DNA sequence: TGTGCCAGCAGACTTGGACAGGCGAACACTGAAGCTTTCTTT.

The chain is built from TRBV4-1 and TRBJ2-3; 12 bases map to TRBD2. The CDR3 runs to 15 residues. Looked up from germline, CDR1 is MGHRA and CDR2 is YSYEKL. The trim removed 1 base at V and 4 bases at J, leaving 0 bases unmatched. CDR3 in amino acids: CASSQASGGADTQYF. For the CDR3, the DNA is TGCGCCAGCAGCCAAGCTAGCGGGGGGGCAGATACGCAGTATTTT.